The 17 T cell receptor beta chains presented below share a single source sample, sequenced in a study of cytomegalovirus exposure and HLA in healthy donors. PCR amplification relied on 60 Vbeta primers (plus 13 Jbeta primers). Method: immunoSEQ multiplex PCR; TCRdb's copy keeps in-frame clones and lacks some. The table lists over 150,000 clones, 84% of them singletons. Sequencing was performed on PBMCs. These TCRs come from a girl between 10 and 17 years old in good health and CMV-seropositive.

This clone was seen a handful of times. The genes are TRBV19 and TRBJ2-7, with 9 bases matching TRBD1. After removal of 10 bases from V and 3 bases from J, the junction contained 4 bases not matched to a gene. The CDR3 consists of 12 residues. The germline CDR1 and CDR2 sequences are LNHDA and SQIVND (reference sequence). The CDR3 is CATTGGLYEQYF. The CDR3 nucleotides are TGTGCCACTACAGGGGGCCTCTACGAGCAGTACTTC.

The chain is built from TRBV19 and TRBJ1-5; 8 bases agree with TRBD1. Germline V lookup: CDR1 LNHDA, CDR2 SQIVND (reference sequence). Trimming cost V 7 bases and J 3 bases; bases outside gene matches: 8. The CDR3 has 15 residues. CDR3 sequence (DNA): TGTGCCAGTAATTTTGGGACAGGTAACAATCAGCCCCAGCATTTT. This sequence encodes CASNFGTGNNQPQHF. The complete variable domain, with remaining parts taken from reference TRBV19 and TRBJ1-5, reads DGGITQSPKYLFRKEGQNVTLSCEQNLNHDAMYWYRQDPGQGLRLIYYSQIVNDFQKGDIAEGYSVSREKKESFPLTVTSAQKNPTAFYLCASNFGTGNNQPQHFGDGTRLSIL.

The chain joins TRBV6-1 to TRBJ1-2; 11 bases match TRBD1. Germline CDR1 reads MNHNS; CDR2 reads SASEGT. V dropped 5 bases and J dropped 7; count of bases not matched to a gene: 9. The CDR3 has 15 amino acids. The CDR3 region has the DNA TGTGCCAGCAGTCCACCAGGGACAGGGGGTGCTGGCTACACCTTC. Translated, it gives CASSPPGTGGAGYTF.

Only a few counts were recorded for this clone. The chain combines TRBV9 with TRBJ1-4, with no clear D. Germline-derived CDR1 and CDR2 are SGDLS and YYNGEE. This CDR3 is 17 amino acids long. The germline V and J ends were trimmed by 0 bases and 5 bases, with 17 bases remaining between them. The CDR3 is CASSVDPTRDVNEKLFF. CDR3 coding DNA: TGTGCCAGCAGCGTAGATCCCACGAGGGATGTGAATGAAAAACTGTTTTTT.

As for this clone: Sequence at one end of the junction differs from germline and may be a read error. The DNA of the CDR3 is TGTGCCAGCAGCTTGATAGGCGCAAACAGTCAGTACTTC. Translating it yields CASSLIGANSQYF. The gene calls are TRBV5-4 and TRBJ2-4; D uncertain. The CDR3 contains 13 residues. Germline CDR1 SGHNT, CDR2 YYREEE (reference sequence).

This chain's CDR3 is CASSLARAYEQYF. CDR3 bases: TGCGCCAGCAGCTTGGCCAGGGCCTACGAGCAGTACTTC. V usage is TRBV5-1 and J usage is TRBJ2-7; D is possibly TRBD1 (5 bases). Trimming took off 0 bases at V and 2 bases at J, with 6 bases between the two ends. From germline, CDR1 is SGHRS and CDR2 YFSETQ. The CDR3 has 13 amino acids.

The rearrangement uses TRBV6-4 and TRBJ2-1; a weak D match, TRBD1 (5 bases). Per germline, CDR1 MRHNA and CDR2 SNTAGT. The ends were cut back, 4 bases at V and 4 bases at J, with 11 bases in the middle. CDR3 length: 14 amino acids. CDR3 in amino acids: CASSATGVYNEQFF. CDR3 DNA sequence: TGTGCCAGCAGTGCTACAGGCGTTTACAATGAGCAGTTCTTC.

The CDR3 sequence: CASAPDSPGNTIYF. Written as DNA, the CDR3 is TGTGCCAGTGCCCCTGACAGCCCCGGAAACACCATATATTTT. The chain uses TRBV19 and TRBJ1-3, with a weak D call TRBD1 (5 bases). This CDR3 contains 14 residues. Germline assignment: CDR1 LNHDA and CDR2 SQIVND (reference sequence). Trimming stripped 8 bases from V and 4 bases from J, with 15 bases between.

V and J are TRBV7-3 and TRBJ1-3; D not certain. The CDR3 extends over 15 amino acids. Trimming left V 3 bases short and J 1 base short, with 10 bases between. CDR1 and CDR2 (germline): SGHTA, FQGTGA. CDR3 nucleotides: TGTGCCAGCAGCTTGGGAGCCGAATCTGGAAACACCATATATTTT. The encoded protein is CASSLGAESGNTIYF.

This chain links TRBV6-6 with TRBJ1-1; D may be TRBD1 (5 bases). Per the germline V gene, CDR1 is MNHNY and CDR2 is SVGAGI (reference sequence). The CDR3 totals 11 residues. V was cut by 5 bases and J by 8 bases, with 9 bases left in between. The CDR3 sequence is CASSQGTEAFF. CDR3 coding DNA: TGTGCCAGCAGTCAGGGTACCGAAGCTTTCTTT.

The rearrangement uses TRBV4-1 and TRBJ2-3, with a tentative D call TRBD2 (5 bases). There are 14 residues in the CDR3. CDR1 MGHRA and CDR2 YSYEKL come from the germline V gene. V was clipped by 10 bases and J by 2 bases, with 16 bases between them. CDR3 coding DNA: TGCGCCACCAAACTAGGAGGACCCACAGATACGCAGTATTTT. It codes for CATKLGGPTDTQYF.

In this sample, this clone turned up a few times. The chain has TRBV19 and TRBJ1-2; maybe TRBD1 (6 bases). The CDR3 runs to 15 residues. V lost 3 bases to trimming and J lost 0 bases, with 11 bases between them. Germline values: CDR1 LNHDA, CDR2 SQIVND (reference sequence). CDR3 DNA sequence: TGTGCCAGTAGTATTCGGACAGAAACTAACTATGGCTACACCTTC. Amino acids: CASSIRTETNYGYTF.

The chain has TRBV5-6 and TRBJ1-5; 7 bases align to TRBD1. Germline lookup yields CDR1 SGHDT and CDR2 YYEEEE. There are 14 residues in the CDR3. V lost 2 bases and J lost 4; bases outside the gene matches: 3. CDR3 DNA: TGTGCCAGCAGCTTCGCAGGGGGGAATCAGCCCCAGCATTTT. It yields the protein CASSFAGGNQPQHF. The complete variable domain, with remaining parts taken from reference TRBV5-6 and TRBJ1-5, reads DAGVTQSPTHLIKTRGQQVTLRCSPKSGHDTVSWYQQALGQGPQFIFQYYEEEERQRGNFPDRFSGHQFPNYSSELNVNALLLGDSALYLCASSFAGGNQPQHFGDGTRLSIL.

V and J are TRBV10-1 and TRBJ2-7, with a weak D call TRBD2 (6 bases). Germline values: CDR1 WNHNN, CDR2 SYGVQD (reference sequence). Trimming removed 8 bases from V and 7 bases from J, with 18 bases in between. The CDR3 is made up of 13 amino acids. CDR3 residues: CASALSGGREQYF. CDR3 coding DNA: TGCGCCAGCGCCCTTTCCGGGGGAAGGGAGCAGTACTTC.

The CDR3 here is CASSLADSLNTEAFF. CDR3 nucleotides: TGCGCCAGCAGCCTAGCGGACAGTTTGAACACTGAAGCTTTCTTT. V is TRBV5-1 and J is TRBJ1-1, with D perhaps matching TRBD1 (6 bases). The germline V gene has CDR1 SGHRS and CDR2 YFSETQ. This CDR3 contains 15 residues. Trimming stripped 4 bases from V and 0 bases from J, with 13 bases between. The complete variable domain, with remaining parts taken from reference TRBV5-1 and TRBJ1-1, reads KAGVTQTPRYLIKTRGQQVTLSCSPISGHRSVSWYQQTPGQGLQFLFEYFSETQRNKGNFPGRFSGRQFSNSRSEMNVSTLELGDSALYLCASSLADSLNTEAFFGQGTRLTVV.

The gene calls are TRBV7-6 and TRBJ1-5; 9 bases fit TRBD1. Trimming at V came to 2 bases and at J to 7 bases, leaving 6 bases not matched to a gene. Germline V gives CDR1 SGHVS, CDR2 FNYEAQ. This CDR3 comprises 15 residues. CDR3 nucleotide sequence: TGTGCCAGCAGCTTACGGGGACAGGGTTACCAGCCCCAGCATTTT. The encoded protein is CASSLRGQGYQPQHF.

V gene TRBV10-3 combines with J gene TRBJ1-5; TRBD1 might be the D (6 bases). Germline V CDR1 and CDR2: ENHRY, SYGVKD. V was cut by 3 bases and J by 3 bases, with 12 bases left in between. This CDR3 has 15 amino acids. CDR3 DNA sequence: TGTGCCATCAGTGACCCCGGACAGTACAATCAGCCCCAGCATTTT. It specifies CAISDPGQYNQPQHF.